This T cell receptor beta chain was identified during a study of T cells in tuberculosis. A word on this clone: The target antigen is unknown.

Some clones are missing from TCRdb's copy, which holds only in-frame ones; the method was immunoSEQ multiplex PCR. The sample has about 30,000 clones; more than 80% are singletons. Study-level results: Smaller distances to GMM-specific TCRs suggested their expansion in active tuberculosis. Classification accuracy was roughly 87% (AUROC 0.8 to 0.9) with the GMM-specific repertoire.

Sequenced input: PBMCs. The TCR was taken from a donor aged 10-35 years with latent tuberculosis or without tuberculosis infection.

CDR3 region: CSVGKGQGTPTEAFF. The CDR3 nucleotides read TGCAGCGTTGGAAAAGGCCAGGGAACCCCCACTGAAGCTTTCTTT. The V and J genes are TRBV29-1 and TRBJ1-1; D is possibly TRBD1 (5 bases). This CDR3 spans 15 amino acids. Germline V gives CDR1 SQVTM, CDR2 ANQGSEA. Trimming cost V 4 bases and J 4 bases, with 19 bases left between them.